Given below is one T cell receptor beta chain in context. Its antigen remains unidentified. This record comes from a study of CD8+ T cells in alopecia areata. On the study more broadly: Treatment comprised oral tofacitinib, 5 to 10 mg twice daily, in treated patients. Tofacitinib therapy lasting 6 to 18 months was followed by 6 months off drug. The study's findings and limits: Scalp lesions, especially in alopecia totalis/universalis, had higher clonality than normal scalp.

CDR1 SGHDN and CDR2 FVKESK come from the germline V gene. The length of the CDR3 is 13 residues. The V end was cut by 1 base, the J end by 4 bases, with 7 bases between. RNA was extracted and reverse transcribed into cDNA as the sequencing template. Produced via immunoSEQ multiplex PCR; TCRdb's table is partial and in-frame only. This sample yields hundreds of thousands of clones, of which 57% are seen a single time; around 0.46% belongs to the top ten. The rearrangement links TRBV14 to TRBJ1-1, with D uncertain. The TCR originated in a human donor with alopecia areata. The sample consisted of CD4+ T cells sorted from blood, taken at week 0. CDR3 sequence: CASSQAMSTEAFF. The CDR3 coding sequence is TGTGCCAGCAGCCAAGCTATGAGCACTGAAGCTTTCTTT.